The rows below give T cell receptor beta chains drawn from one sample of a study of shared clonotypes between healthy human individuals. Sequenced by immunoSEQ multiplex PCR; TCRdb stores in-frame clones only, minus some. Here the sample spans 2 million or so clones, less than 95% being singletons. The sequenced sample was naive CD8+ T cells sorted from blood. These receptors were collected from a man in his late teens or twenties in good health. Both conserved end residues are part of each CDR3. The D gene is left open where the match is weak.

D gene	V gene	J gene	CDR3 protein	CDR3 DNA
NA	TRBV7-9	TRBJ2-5	CASSAIQETQYF	TGTGCCAGCAGCGCCATCCAAGAGACCCAGTACTTC
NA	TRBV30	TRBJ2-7	CAWSASVRGNYEQYF	TGTGCCTGGAGTGCTTCTGTCAGGGGAAACTACGAGCAGTACTTC
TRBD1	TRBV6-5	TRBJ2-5	CASSYSTGVEETQYF	TGTGCCAGCAGTTACTCGACAGGGGTTGAGGAGACCCAGTACTTC
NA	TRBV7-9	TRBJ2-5	CASSPLRVDSRETQYF	TGTGCCAGCAGCCCTCTAAGGGTGGATAGCCGGGAGACCCAGTACTTC
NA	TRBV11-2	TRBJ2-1	CASSRDSYNEQFF	TGTGCCAGCAGCCGTGACAGTTACAATGAGCAGTTCTTC
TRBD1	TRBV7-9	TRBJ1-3	CASSLAGQGSGNTIYF	TGTGCCAGCAGCTTAGCCGGACAGGGGTCTGGAAACACCATATATTTT
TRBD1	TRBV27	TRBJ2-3	CASSSIPGTGGADTQYF	TGTGCCAGCAGCTCAATCCCCGGGACAGGGGGCGCAGATACGCAGTATTTT
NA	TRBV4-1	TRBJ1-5	CASSQEGDPSNQPQHF	TGCGCCAGCAGCCAAGAGGGGGACCCTAGCAATCAGCCCCAGCATTTT
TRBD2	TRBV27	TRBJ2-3	CASSRLGLAGGPGTDTQYF	TGTGCCAGCAGTAGACTGGGACTAGCGGGAGGGCCGGGCACAGATACGCAGTATTTT
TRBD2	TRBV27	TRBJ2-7	CASSPSAGDYLGEQYF	TGTGCCAGCAGCCCCAGCGCGGGGGACTATTTGGGCGAGCAGTACTTC
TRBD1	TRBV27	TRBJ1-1	CASSLSQGTGLIEAFF	TGTGCCAGCAGTTTATCGCAGGGGACAGGGTTGATTGAAGCTTTCTTT
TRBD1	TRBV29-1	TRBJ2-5	CSASGQGGRETQYF	TGCAGCGCCTCGGGACAGGGGGGTCGAGAGACCCAGTACTTC
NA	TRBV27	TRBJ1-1	CASSFLDGNTEAFF	TGTGCCAGCAGTTTCCTTGACGGTAACACTGAAGCTTTCTTT
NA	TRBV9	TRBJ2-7	CASSVDRDAYEQYF	TGTGCCAGCAGCGTAGACCGGGACGCCTACGAGCAGTACTTC
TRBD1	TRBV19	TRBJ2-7	CASSPTTGPHFYEQYF	TGTGCCAGTAGTCCGACGACAGGGCCACACTTCTACGAGCAGTACTTC
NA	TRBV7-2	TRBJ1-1	CASSLAGGMNTEAFF	TGTGCCAGCAGCTTAGCAGGGGGGATGAACACTGAAGCTTTCTTT
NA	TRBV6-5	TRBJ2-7	CASSYSPGTTYEQYF	TGTGCCAGCAGTTACTCTCCGGGAACTACCTACGAGCAGTACTTC
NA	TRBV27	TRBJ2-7	CASLTSFGEQYF	TGTGCCAGCTTGACCTCTTTCGGCGAGCAGTACTTC
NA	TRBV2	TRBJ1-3	CASSETAAGNTIYF	TGTGCCAGCAGTGAAACGGCTGCTGGAAACACCATATATTTT
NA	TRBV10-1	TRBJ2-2	CASSESMGTGELFF	TGCGCCAGCAGTGAGTCGATGGGTACCGGGGAGCTGTTTTTT
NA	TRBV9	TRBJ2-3	CASSAHFQGGQLDTQYF	TGTGCCAGCAGCGCCCATTTTCAGGGGGGCCAATTGGATACGCAGTATTTT
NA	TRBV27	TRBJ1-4	CASRDSDGPDEKLFF	TGTGCCAGCAGAGACTCCGATGGGCCAGATGAAAAACTGTTTTTT